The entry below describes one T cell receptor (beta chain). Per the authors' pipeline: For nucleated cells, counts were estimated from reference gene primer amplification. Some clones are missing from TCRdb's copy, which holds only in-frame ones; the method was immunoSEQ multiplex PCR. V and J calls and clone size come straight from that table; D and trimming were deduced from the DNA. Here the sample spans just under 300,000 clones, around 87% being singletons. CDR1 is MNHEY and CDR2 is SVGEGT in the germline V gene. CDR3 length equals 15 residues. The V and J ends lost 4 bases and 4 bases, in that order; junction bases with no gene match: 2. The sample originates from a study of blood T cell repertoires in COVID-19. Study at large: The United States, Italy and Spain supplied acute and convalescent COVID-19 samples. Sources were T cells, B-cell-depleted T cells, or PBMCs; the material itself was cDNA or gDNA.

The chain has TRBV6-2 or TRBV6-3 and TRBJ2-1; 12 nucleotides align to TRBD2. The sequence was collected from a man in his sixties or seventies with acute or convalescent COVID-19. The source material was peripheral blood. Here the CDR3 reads CASSSLAGGYNEQFF. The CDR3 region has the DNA TGTGCCAGCAGTTCGCTAGCGGGGGGGTACAATGAGCAGTTCTTC.